This T cell receptor (beta chain) was obtained from a study of blood T cell repertoires in COVID-19 (TCRdb year 2020). At the level of the whole study: Samples from collaborators originated in the United States, Italy and Spain and spanned both the acute and convalescent phases of COVID-19. The prospective study material was composed of cDNA or gDNA derived from T cells, B-cell-depleted T cells, or PBMCs. Nearly every sample came with metadata listing a de-identified subject ID, COVID-19 status, age in years and sex. Deeply sampled blood TCRbeta repertoires from subjects exposed to, actively infected with, or recovered from COVID-19 were included in the dataset. Where available, HLA class I and class II types were obtained from metadata supplied by the sample provider rather than from assay-based typing. The samples were drawn from two sources: the first 160 participants of the ongoing ImmuneRACE study, and 1,200 or so subjects contributed by 6 global collaborators. The repertoires were released in a freely available public database meant as a resource for research on the immune response to SARS-CoV-2. Beyond this particular receptor, the publication reports: The quantity of clinical and demographic metadata differed by source and by participant and was supplied without curation.

The junction carries 7 bases between V and J, which are trimmed by 3 bases and 8 bases respectively. CDR1 DFQATT and CDR2 SNEGSKA are derived from the germline V gene (reference sequence). The CDR3 sequence holds 11 residues, the cysteine and phenylalanine included. Only the CDR3 part of the read is kept: 33 bases, read in frame from the first base. Participants in the prospective study were enrolled through a virtual design, were aged 18 to 89 years, and lived in roughly 24 United States geographic areas. To assign participants to cohorts, the prospective study relied on clinical history that participants themselves reported in a screening survey and a study questionnaire. ImmuneRACE Cohort 3 recovered participants were defined by two consecutive negative NP/OP PCR tests, healthcare professional clearance, or symptom resolution. Mobile phlebotomists in the prospective study collected whole blood, serum and a nasopharyngeal or oropharyngeal swab from every participant. Participants in the prospective study had the option to provide additional blood draws and questionnaires over a 2-month period. Before DNA extraction, prospective study blood samples were shipped either frozen or at room temperature.

The immunoSEQ Assay, a bias-controlled multiplex PCR, was used to amplify TCRbeta CDR3 regions from genomic DNA. Concerning the study's data processing: The number of nucleated cells in each sample was estimated from the amplification of reference gene primers within the assay. To quantify the absolute abundance of each unique TCRbeta CDR3 rearrangement, sequence reads were collapsed and filtered. For each sample, productive Simpson clonality was calculated by taking the square root of Simpson's diversity index across productive rearrangements. TCRdb holds this immuneACCESS table with in-frame rearrangements only. Some clones are missing; in checked studies, unresolved V genes explain under half, and the rest has no known cause. That table gives V, J and clone size, and the DNA gave D and trimming. This sample gives some 370,000 clones in total; roughly 80% of them show up just once. The top ten hold 5.1% of the sample.

This clone was recorded only once. Its antigen has not been determined. Base qualities were left out, and no much larger clone turns up one base away. The receptor was derived from a woman aged 45-65 years who had recovered from COVID-19. Here the chain combines TRBV20-1 and TRBJ1-4; the D gene is not confidently resolved. Sequencing was performed on PBMCs or T cells enriched from blood (not recorded which). The nucleotides are TGCAGTGCTAGCGCCGGGGAAAAACTGTTTTTT. It translates to CSASAGEKLFF.